These 5 T cell receptor beta chains were all obtained from the same sample, sequenced in a study of metastatic and nonmetastatic thyroid tumors. Using MiXCR, TCRdb reanalyzed the PCR reads. The top ten hold 12% to 15% of the sample, which has 21,000 or so clones, roughly 27% seen once. All patients were untreated before thyroid surgery. Sequenced input: tumor tissue. The receptors stem from a male donor with papillary thyroid cancer or a benign thyroid nodule (not recorded which). Some clones in this sample may be carry-over from other donors' samples.

V usage is TRBV27 and J usage is TRBJ2-7; 10 bases agree with TRBD1. The trim removed 6 bases at V and 4 bases at J, leaving 18 bases unmatched. The CDR3 length is 18 residues. CDR1 is MNHEY, CDR2 SMNVEV, per germline (reference sequence). The CDR3 reads CASSPGTGAPRRPYEQYF. In DNA form, the CDR3 reads TGTGCCAGCAGCCCGGGGACAGGGGCTCCGAGACGGCCTTACGAGCAGTACTTC.

This clone occurred a few times. The rearrangement links TRBV6-5 to TRBJ2-7; TRBD2 aligns across 9 bases. This CDR3 has 15 residues. CDR1 and CDR2 (germline): MNHEY, SVGAGI. Trimming removed 2 bases from V and 4 bases from J; junction bases left unmatched: 6. CDR3 loop: CASSYGRLAAYEQYF. CDR3 sequence (DNA): TGTGCCAGCAGTTACGGGCGACTAGCGGCATACGAGCAGTACTTC.

This clone appeared a few times. This chain links TRBV6-2 or TRBV6-3 with TRBJ2-7; no definite D call. The germline CDR1 and CDR2 sequences are MNHEY and SVGEGT. Trimming took 6 bases from V and 3 from J, leaving 18 bases between them. CDR3 length: 15 amino acids. The CDR3 DNA is TGTGCCAGCAGCCCCCGGAGATTTGAGGTCTACGAGCAGTACTTC. Protein: CASSPRRFEVYEQYF.

The gene calls are TRBV30 and TRBJ1-3; D is uncertain. The V gene lost 0 bases and the J gene lost 1 base, with 7 bases spanning the gap. Per the germline V gene, CDR1 is GTSNPN and CDR2 is SVGIG (reference sequence). CDR3 length: 14 amino acids. Here the CDR3 reads CAWSVQWSGNTIYF. The CDR3 DNA sequence: TGTGCCTGGAGTGTCCAATGGTCTGGAAACACCATATATTTT.

This clone was counted many times. The J gene is TRBJ2-3, the V gene TRBV7-3; D uncertain. Looked up from germline, CDR1 is SGHTA and CDR2 is FQGTGA. The germline V and J ends were trimmed by 4 bases and 1 base, with 9 bases remaining between them. The CDR3 runs to 14 residues. CDR3 nucleotide sequence: TGTGCCAGCAGCTCAAGCTTTGGCACAGATACGCAGTATTTT. This encodes CASSSSFGTDTQYF.